Listed below are T cell receptor beta chains from one sample, sequenced in a study of T cell repertoires in cytomegalovirus infection. Each CDR3 protein gets one entry after TCRdb re-called the reads with MiXCR. The table includes 680,000 or so distinct CDR3 sequences, under 40% detected once. The sequenced sample consisted of PBMCs. These receptors were taken from a human donor in good health (CMV status not recorded). Some clones in this sample may be carry-over from other donors' samples. Both conserved end residues are part of each CDR3. D genes are given only for firm matches. Clone size is not always given. Where it is, it says once, few, many or a class for expanded clones.

len	abundance	v_gene	j_gene	d_gene	CDR3aa	CDR3nt
16	.	TRBV28	TRBJ2-1	.	CASSRERPSSYNEQFF	TGTGCCAGCAGCAGAGAGCGACCCAGCTCCTACAATGAGCAGTTCTTC
13	.	TRBV12-5	TRBJ2-2	.	CASGLEYTGELFF	TGTGCTAGTGGCCTCGAATACACCGGGGAGCTGTTTTTT
13	.	TRBV2	TRBJ1-2	TRBD1	CASRTGGWAGYTF	TGTGCCAGCAGGACAGGGGGCTGGGCTGGCTACACCTTC
15	.	TRBV28	TRBJ2-4	TRBD2	CASSFGLAGEVIQYF	TGTGCCAGCAGTTTCGGACTAGCGGGGGAAGTCATTCAGTACTTC
18	.	TRBV14	TRBJ2-1	.	CASSHQGIAAEPYNEQFF	TGTGCCAGCAGCCACCAGGGAATAGCGGCCGAACCCTACAATGAGCAGTTCTTC
15	once	TRBV7-6	TRBJ1-1	TRBD1	CASSSGTGEYTEAFF	TGTGCCAGCAGCTCCGGCACAGGGGAGTACACTGAAGCTTTCTTT
14	.	TRBV2	TRBJ2-7	TRBD1	CASSEWGTGNEQYF	TGTGCCAGCAGTGAATGGGGGACAGGGAACGAGCAGTACTTC
16	.	TRBV12-5	TRBJ2-1	TRBD2	CASGWGGPRYHNEQFF	TGTGCTAGTGGTTGGGGAGGGCCCCGTTATCACAATGAGCAGTTCTTC
14	.	TRBV28	TRBJ2-2	.	CASIEVPNTGELFF	TGTGCCAGTATCGAGGTTCCGAACACCGGGGAGCTGTTTTTT
16	.	TRBV5-6	TRBJ1-2	.	CASSLGGPGARYGYTF	TGTGCCAGCAGCTTGGGGGGCCCAGGTGCGCGTTATGGCTACACCTTC
14	few	TRBV10-3	TRBJ1-1	.	CAISVGEGDTEAFF	TGTGCCATCAGCGTGGGGGAGGGTGACACTGAAGCTTTCTTT
21	.	TRBV2	TRBJ2-1	.	CASSVPQGFAHGRSIGLEQFF	TGTGCCAGCAGCGTACCCCAGGGTTTCGCACACGGGAGATCGATTGGCCTTGAGCAGTTCTTC
17	.	TRBV4-1	TRBJ2-1	TRBD2	CASSQVPSSGRANEQFF	TGCGCCAGCAGCCAAGTACCTAGTAGCGGGAGGGCCAATGAGCAGTTCTTC
15	.	TRBV6-7	TRBJ2-7	TRBD2	CASSLPPGLANEQYF	TGTGCCAGCAGTCTCCCTCCGGGACTAGCGAACGAGCAGTACTTC
15	.	TRBV7-2	TRBJ2-5	TRBD1	CASSFTLGGRETQYF	TGTGCCAGCAGCTTTACGTTAGGGGGCCGGGAGACCCAGTACTTC
18	few	TRBV12-3/TRBV12-4	TRBJ2-3	TRBD1	CASSPGQGPPQHTDTQYF	TGTGCCAGCAGTCCCGGACAGGGTCCCCCTCAACACACAGATACGCAGTATTTT
16	.	TRBV18	TRBJ1-3	.	CASSRTRDGSGNTIYF	TGTGCCAGCTCCCGCACCAGGGACGGCTCTGGAAACACCATATATTTT
18	few	TRBV7-6	TRBJ2-1	TRBD2	CASSLGGLAGGPYNEQFF	TGTGCCAGCAGCTTAGGAGGACTAGCGGGAGGGCCCTACAATGAGCAGTTCTTC
19	once	TRBV19	TRBJ1-5	TRBD1	CASSIDPRRQGAGNQPQHF	TGTGCCAGTAGTATAGATCCCCGCCGACAGGGGGCGGGCAATCAGCCCCAGCATTTT
14	.	TRBV24-1	TRBJ1-5	.	CATSDFRGDQPQPF	TGTGCCACCAGTGATTTTCGTGGTGATCAGCCCCAGCCTTTT
16	few	TRBV7-9	TRBJ1-3	TRBD1	CASSLRGQVSGNTIYF	TGTGCCAGCAGCTTAAGGGGACAGGTCTCTGGAAACACCATATATTTT
15	.	TRBV15	TRBJ1-4	.	CATSKLRAQNEKLFF	TGTGCCACCAGCAAGCTTCGGGCTCAAAATGAAAAACTGTTTTTT
14	few	TRBV20-1	TRBJ2-7	TRBD1	CSAPGTGGAYEQYF	TGCAGTGCCCCCGGGACAGGTGGGGCCTACGAGCAGTACTTC
13	few	TRBV2	TRBJ1-5	.	CAYRTTSNQPQHF	TGTGCCTACCGGACAACTAGCAATCAGCCCCAGCATTTT
12	many	TRBV7-8	TRBJ2-7	.	CASSFTAHEQYF	TGTGCCAGCAGCTTTACGGCCCACGAGCAGTACTTC
13	many	TRBV7-2	TRBJ2-5	.	CASSALARETQYF	TGTGCCAGCAGCGCTCTGGCACGGGAGACCCAGTACTTC
14	.	TRBV18	TRBJ1-1	.	CASSPQSEGSEAFF	TGTGCCAGCTCACCACAGTCGGAGGGATCGGAAGCTTTCTTT
16	.	TRBV25-1	TRBJ2-2	.	CASSEAAGMGTGELFF	TGTGCCAGCAGTGAGGCGGCGGGAATGGGGACCGGGGAGCTGTTTTTT
13	.	TRBV4-1	TRBJ1-2	.	CASSQAQVDGYTF	TGCGCCAGCAGCCAAGCCCAAGTGGATGGCTACACCTTC
15	many	TRBV7-6	TRBJ2-7	TRBD1	CASSPGQGALYEQYF	TGTGCCAGCAGCCCGGGACAGGGGGCGCTGTACGAGCAGTACTTC
15	many	TRBV7-2	TRBJ2-1	.	CASSQAARGGPEQFF	TGTGCCAGCAGCCAGGCGGCACGGGGCGGTCCTGAGCAGTTCTTC
16	.	TRBV14	TRBJ2-3	.	CASSRSRGIQRDTQYF	TGTGCCAGCAGCCGAAGCAGGGGCATACAACGAGATACGCAGTATTTT
15	few	TRBV28	TRBJ1-5	.	CASSSWTETNQPQHF	TGTGCCAGCAGTTCGTGGACGGAAACAAATCAGCCCCAGCATTTT
15	.	TRBV28	TRBJ1-2	TRBD1	CASSSHPGTGDGYTF	TGTGCCAGCAGTTCCCACCCCGGGACAGGGGATGGCTACACCTTC
14	.	TRBV7-4	TRBJ1-2	.	CAGSSNPRTEGYTF	TGTGCCGGCAGCTCTAACCCTCGGACGGAGGGCTACACCTTC
15	many	TRBV11-2	TRBJ2-1	TRBD2	CASSSVAGAHNEQFF	TGTGCCAGCAGCTCGGTAGCGGGGGCGCACAATGAGCAGTTCTTC
16	.	TRBV12-3/TRBV12-4	TRBJ2-4	TRBD1	CASSSKTGVGWGIQYF	TGTGCCAGCAGTTCAAAGACAGGGGTCGGTTGGGGCATTCAGTACTTC
14	.	TRBV20-1	TRBJ2-2	.	CSARRQFNTGELFF	TGCAGTGCTAGGCGACAGTTTAACACCGGGGAGCTGTTTTTT
15	few	TRBV10-3	TRBJ2-7	TRBD1	CAIRNSGDRNYEQYF	TGTGCCATCAGAAACTCTGGGGACAGGAACTACGAGCAGTACTTC
14	.	TRBV12-3/TRBV12-4	TRBJ2-1	TRBD1	CASSLGQGASEQFF	TGTGCCAGCAGTTTGGGGCAGGGGGCAAGTGAGCAGTTCTTC
14	many	TRBV4-1	TRBJ1-1	.	CASSQEVSTLEAFF	TGCGCCAGCAGCCAAGAGGTCAGCACACTAGAAGCTTTCTTT
12	.	TRBV7-2	TRBJ2-3	.	CASAKGTDTQYF	TGTGCCAGCGCGAAGGGCACAGATACGCAGTATTTT
14	.	TRBV28	TRBJ2-7	.	CASSPDGGPYEQYF	TGTGCCAGCAGCCCGGATGGGGGCCCCTACGAGCAGTACTTC
16	.	TRBV12-3/TRBV12-4	TRBJ2-2	TRBD2	CASSTRGGPHTGELFF	TGTGCCAGCAGCACCCGGGGGGGGCCTCACACCGGGGAGCTGTTTTTT
16	.	TRBV28	TRBJ2-7	.	CASTPAVGGASNEQYF	TGTGCCAGCACTCCCGCGGTAGGGGGGGCATCCAACGAGCAGTACTTC
13	few	TRBV5-1	TRBJ2-1	TRBD2	CASSSTSGGWQFF	TGCGCCAGCAGCTCGACTAGCGGCGGATGGCAGTTCTTC